This T cell receptor (beta chain) was captured by sequencing in a study of blood T cell repertoires in COVID-19. The table came from immunoSEQ multiplex PCR; TCRdb's copy has only in-frame clones and leaves some out. The sample carries some 400,000 clones, about 87% recorded once. The CDR3 is 14 residues long. Trimming removed 0 bases at V and 2 bases at J, with 5 bases between. Looked up from germline, CDR1 is SEHNR and CDR2 is FQNEAQ (reference sequence). The rearrangement uses TRBV7-9 and TRBJ1-3; D remains unclear. Sequencing was carried out using PBMCs or T cells enriched from blood (not recorded which). This receptor was obtained from a man younger than 45 who had recovered from COVID-19. CDR3 amino acids: CASSLAAAGNTIYF. The CDR3 DNA sequence: TGTGCCAGCAGCTTAGCGGCGGCTGGAAACACCATATATTTT.